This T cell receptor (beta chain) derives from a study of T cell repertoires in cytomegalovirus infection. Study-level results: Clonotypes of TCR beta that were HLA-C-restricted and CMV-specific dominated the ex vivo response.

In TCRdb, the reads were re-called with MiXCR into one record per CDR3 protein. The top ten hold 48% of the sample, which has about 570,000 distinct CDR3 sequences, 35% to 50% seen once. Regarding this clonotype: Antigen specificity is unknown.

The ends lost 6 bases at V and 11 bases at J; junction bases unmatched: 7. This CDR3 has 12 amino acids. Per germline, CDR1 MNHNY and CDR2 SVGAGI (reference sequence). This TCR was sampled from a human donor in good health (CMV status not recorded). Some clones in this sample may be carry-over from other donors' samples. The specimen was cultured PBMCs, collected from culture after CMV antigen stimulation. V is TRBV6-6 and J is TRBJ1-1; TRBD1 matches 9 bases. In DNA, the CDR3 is TGTGCCAGCAGGACCGGGACAGGGCGCGCTTTCTTT. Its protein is CASRTGTGRAFF.